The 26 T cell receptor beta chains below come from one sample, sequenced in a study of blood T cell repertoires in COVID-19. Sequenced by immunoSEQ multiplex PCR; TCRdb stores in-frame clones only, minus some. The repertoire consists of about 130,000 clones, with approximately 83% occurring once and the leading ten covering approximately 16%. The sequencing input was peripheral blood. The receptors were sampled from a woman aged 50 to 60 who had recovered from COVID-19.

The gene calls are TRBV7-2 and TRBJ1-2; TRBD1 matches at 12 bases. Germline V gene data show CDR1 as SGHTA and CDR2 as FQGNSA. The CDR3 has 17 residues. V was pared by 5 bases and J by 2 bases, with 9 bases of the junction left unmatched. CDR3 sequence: CASSTNRDRGRNYGYTF. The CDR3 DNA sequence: TGTGCCAGCAGCACTAACCGGGACAGGGGGCGCAACTATGGCTACACCTTC.

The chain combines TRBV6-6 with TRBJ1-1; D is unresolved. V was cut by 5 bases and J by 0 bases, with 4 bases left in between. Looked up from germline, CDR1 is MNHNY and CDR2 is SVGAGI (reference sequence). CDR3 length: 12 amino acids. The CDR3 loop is CASSPLNTEAFF. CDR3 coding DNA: TGTGCCAGCAGTCCTCTGAACACTGAAGCTTTCTTT.

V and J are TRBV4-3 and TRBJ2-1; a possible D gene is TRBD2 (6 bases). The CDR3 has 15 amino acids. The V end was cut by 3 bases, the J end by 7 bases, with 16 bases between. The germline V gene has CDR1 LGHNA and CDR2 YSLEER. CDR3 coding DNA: TGCGCCAGCAGCCATACTCCGGGACGGGGGAATGAGCAGTTCTTC. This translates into CASSHTPGRGNEQFF.

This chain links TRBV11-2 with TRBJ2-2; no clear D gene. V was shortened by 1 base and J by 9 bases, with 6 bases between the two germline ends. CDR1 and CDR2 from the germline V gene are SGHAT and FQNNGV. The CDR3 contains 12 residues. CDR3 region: CASSLGAWELFF. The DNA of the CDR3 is TGTGCCAGCAGCTTAGGGGCCTGGGAGCTGTTTTTT.

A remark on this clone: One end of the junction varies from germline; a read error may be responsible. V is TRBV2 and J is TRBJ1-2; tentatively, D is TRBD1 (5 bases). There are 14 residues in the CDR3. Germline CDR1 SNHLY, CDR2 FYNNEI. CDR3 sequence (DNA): TGTGCCAGCAGTGATGTCGGCAGGGCCTATCGCTACACCTTC. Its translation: CASSDVGRAYRYTF. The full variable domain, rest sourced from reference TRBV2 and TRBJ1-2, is EPEVTQTPSHQVTQMGQEVILRCVPISNHLYFYWYRQILGQKVEFLVSFYNNEISEKSEIFDDQFSVERPDGSNFTLKIRSTKLEDSAMYFCASSDVGRAYRYTFGSGTRLTVV.

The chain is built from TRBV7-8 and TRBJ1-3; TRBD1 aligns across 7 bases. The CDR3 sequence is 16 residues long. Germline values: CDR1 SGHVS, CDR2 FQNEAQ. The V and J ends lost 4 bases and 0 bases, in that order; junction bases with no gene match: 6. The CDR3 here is CASSSTGQSSGNTIYF. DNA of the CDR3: TGTGCCAGCAGCTCAACGGGACAGAGCTCTGGAAACACCATATATTTT. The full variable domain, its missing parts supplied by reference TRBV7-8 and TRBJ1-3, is GAGVSQSPRYKVAKRGQDVALRCDPISGHVSLFWYQQALGQGPEFLTYFQNEAQLDKSGLPSDRFFAERPEGSVSTLKIQRTQQEDSAVYLCASSSTGQSSGNTIYFGEGSWLTVV.

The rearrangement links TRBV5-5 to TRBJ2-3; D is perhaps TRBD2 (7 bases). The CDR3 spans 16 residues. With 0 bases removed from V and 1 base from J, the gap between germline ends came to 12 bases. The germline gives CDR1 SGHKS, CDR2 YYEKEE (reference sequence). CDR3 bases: TGTGCCAGCAGCTTGGTGGGGGGGCCGGGCACAGATACGCAGTATTTT. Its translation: CASSLVGGPGTDTQYF.

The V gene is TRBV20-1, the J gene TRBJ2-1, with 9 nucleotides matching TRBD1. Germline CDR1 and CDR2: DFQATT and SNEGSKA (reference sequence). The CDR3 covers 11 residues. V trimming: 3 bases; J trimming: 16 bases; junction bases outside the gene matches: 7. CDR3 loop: CSASGGTGSFF. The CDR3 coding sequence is TGCAGTGCTAGTGGTGGGACAGGGAGCTTCTTC.

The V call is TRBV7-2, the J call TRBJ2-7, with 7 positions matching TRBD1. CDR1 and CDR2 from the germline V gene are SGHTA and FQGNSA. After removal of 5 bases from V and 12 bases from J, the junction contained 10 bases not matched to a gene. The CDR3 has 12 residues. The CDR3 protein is CASSMDRTRRYF. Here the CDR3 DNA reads TGTGCCAGCAGCATGGACAGGACCCGTCGGTACTTC.

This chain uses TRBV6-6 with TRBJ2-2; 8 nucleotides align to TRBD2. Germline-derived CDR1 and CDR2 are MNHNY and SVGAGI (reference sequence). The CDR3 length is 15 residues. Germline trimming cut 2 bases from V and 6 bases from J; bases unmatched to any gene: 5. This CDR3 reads CASSYGTSRAGELFF. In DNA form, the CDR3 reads TGTGCCAGCAGTTACGGGACTAGTCGTGCCGGGGAGCTGTTTTTT.

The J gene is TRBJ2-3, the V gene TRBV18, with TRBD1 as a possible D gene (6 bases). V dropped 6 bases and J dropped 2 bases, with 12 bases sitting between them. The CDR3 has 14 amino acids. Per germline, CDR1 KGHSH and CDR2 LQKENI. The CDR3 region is CASSRGILTDTQYF. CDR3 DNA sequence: TGTGCCAGCTCCAGGGGAATCCTCACAGATACGCAGTATTTT.

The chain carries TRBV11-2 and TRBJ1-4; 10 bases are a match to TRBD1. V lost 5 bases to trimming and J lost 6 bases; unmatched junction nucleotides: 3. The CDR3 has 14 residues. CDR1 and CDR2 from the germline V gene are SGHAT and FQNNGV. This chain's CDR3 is CASSQTGGYEKLFF. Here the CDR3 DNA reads TGTGCCAGCAGCCAGACAGGGGGCTATGAAAAACTGTTTTTT.

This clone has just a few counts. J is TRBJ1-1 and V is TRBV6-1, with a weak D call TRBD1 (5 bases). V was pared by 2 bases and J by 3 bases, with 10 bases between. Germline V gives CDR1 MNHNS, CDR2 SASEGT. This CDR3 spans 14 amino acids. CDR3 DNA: TGTGCCAGCAGTGAAATGGGGGAGGACACTGAAGCTTTCTTT. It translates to CASSEMGEDTEAFF.

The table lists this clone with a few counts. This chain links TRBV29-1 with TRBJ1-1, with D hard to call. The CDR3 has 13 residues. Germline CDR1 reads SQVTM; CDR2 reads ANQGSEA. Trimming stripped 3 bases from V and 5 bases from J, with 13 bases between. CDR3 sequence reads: CSVDEQTGTEAFF. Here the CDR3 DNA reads TGCAGCGTTGACGAACAAACGGGTACTGAAGCTTTCTTT.

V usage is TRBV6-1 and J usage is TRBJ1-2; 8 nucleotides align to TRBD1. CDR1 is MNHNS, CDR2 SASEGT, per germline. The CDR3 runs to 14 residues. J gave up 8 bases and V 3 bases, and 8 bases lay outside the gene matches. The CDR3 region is CASSDQQGVGGYTF. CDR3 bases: TGTGCCAGCAGTGACCAACAGGGGGTAGGCGGCTACACCTTC.

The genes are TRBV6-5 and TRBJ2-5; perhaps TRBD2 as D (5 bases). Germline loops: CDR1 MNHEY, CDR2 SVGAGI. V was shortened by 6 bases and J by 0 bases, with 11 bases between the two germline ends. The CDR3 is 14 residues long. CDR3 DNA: TGTGCCAGCAGCTCGACCGGGAACCAAGAGACCCAGTACTTC. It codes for CASSSTGNQETQYF.

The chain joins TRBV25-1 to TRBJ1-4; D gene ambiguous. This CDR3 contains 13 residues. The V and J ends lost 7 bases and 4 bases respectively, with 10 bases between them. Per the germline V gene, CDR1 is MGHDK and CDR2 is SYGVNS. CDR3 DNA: TGTGCCAGCAACTCCCTCAATAATGAAAAACTGTTTTTT. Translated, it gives CASNSLNNEKLFF.

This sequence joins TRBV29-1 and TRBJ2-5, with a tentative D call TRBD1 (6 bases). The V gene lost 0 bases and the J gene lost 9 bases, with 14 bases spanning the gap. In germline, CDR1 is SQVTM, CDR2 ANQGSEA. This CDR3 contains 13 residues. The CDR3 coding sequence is TGCAGCGTTGAAGAAACAGGGAAGAGGTCCCAGTACTTC. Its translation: CSVEETGKRSQYF.

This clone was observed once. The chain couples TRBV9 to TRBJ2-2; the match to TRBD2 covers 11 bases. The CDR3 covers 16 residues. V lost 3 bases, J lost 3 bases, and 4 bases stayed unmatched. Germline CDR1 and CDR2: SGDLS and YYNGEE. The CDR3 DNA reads TGTGCCAGCAGCGCCGGGACTAGCGGATACACCGGGGAGCTGTTTTTT. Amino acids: CASSAGTSGYTGELFF.

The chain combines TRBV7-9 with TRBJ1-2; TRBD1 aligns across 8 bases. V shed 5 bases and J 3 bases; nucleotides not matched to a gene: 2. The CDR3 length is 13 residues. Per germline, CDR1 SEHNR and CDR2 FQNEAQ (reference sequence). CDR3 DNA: TGTGCCAGCAGCCCGGGACAGGACTATGGCTACACCTTC. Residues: CASSPGQDYGYTF. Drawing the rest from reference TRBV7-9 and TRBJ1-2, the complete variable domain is DTGVSQNPRHKITKRGQNVTFRCDPISEHNRLYWYRQTLGQGPEFLTYFQNEAQLEKSRLLSDRFSAERPKGSFSTLEIQRTEQGDSAMYLCASSPGQDYGYTFGSGTRLTVV.

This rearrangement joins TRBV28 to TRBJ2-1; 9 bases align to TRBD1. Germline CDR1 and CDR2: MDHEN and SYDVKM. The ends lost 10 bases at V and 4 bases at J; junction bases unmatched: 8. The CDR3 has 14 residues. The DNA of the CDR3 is TGTGCCATTGAGACAGGGACAGGGTACAATGAGCAGTTCTTC. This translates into CAIETGTGYNEQFF. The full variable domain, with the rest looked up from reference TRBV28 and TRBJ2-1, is DVKVTQSSRYLVKRTGEKVFLECVQDMDHENMFWYRQDPGLGLRLIYFSYDVKMKEKGDIPEGYSVSREKKERFSLILESASTNQTSMYLCAIETGTGYNEQFFGPGTRLTVL.

Here the CDR3 reads CASSGSGDEQYF. DNA of the CDR3: TGTGCCAGCAGCGGGAGTGGCGACGAGCAGTACTTC. The V gene is TRBV7-9, the J gene TRBJ2-7; D might be TRBD2 (5 bases). CDR3 size: 12 residues. V lost 5 bases and J 5 bases, leaving 10 bases between the germline ends. The V gene's germline CDR1 is SEHNR and CDR2 FQNEAQ (reference sequence).

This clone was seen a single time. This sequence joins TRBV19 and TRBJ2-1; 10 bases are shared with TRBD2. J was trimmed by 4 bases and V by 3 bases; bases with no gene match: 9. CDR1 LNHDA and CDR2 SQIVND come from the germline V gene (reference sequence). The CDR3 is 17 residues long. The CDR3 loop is CASSIRLAGALYNEQFF. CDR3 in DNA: TGTGCCAGTAGTATTCGCCTAGCGGGAGCGCTTTACAATGAGCAGTTCTTC. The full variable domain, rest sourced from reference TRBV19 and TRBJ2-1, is DGGITQSPKYLFRKEGQNVTLSCEQNLNHDAMYWYRQDPGQGLRLIYYSQIVNDFQKGDIAEGYSVSREKKESFPLTVTSAQKNPTAFYLCASSIRLAGALYNEQFFGPGTRLTVL.

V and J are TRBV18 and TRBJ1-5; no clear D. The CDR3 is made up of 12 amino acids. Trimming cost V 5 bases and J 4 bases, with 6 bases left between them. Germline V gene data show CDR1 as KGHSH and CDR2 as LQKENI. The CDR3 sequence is CASSGLNQPQHF. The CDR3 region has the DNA TGTGCCAGCTCAGGACTAAATCAGCCCCAGCATTTT. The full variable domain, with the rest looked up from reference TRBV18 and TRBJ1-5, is NAGVMQNPRHLVRRRGQEARLRCSPMKGHSHVYWYRQLPEEGLKFMVYLQKENIIDESGMPKERFSAEFPKEGPSILRIQQVVRGDSAAYFCASSGLNQPQHFGDGTRLSIL.

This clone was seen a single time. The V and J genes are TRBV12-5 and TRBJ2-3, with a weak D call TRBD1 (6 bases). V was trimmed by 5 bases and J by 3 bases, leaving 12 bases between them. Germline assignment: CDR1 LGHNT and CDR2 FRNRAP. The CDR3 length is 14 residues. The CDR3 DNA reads TGTGCTAGTGGTCGCTGGGGACAAACAGATACGCAGTATTTT. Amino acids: CASGRWGQTDTQYF.

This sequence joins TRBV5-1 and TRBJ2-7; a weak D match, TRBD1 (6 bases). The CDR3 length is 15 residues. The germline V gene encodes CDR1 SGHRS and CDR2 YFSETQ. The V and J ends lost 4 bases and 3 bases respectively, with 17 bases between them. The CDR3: CASSLTGLRLYEQYF. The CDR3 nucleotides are TGCGCCAGCAGCCTGACAGGCTTAAGGCTCTACGAGCAGTACTTC.